A single sample is the source of the 20 T cell receptor beta chains below, sequenced in a study of blood T cell repertoires in COVID-19. Some clones are missing from TCRdb's copy, which holds only in-frame ones; the method was immunoSEQ multiplex PCR. The data contain 200,000 to 250,000 clones, roughly 75% of them seen just once; the ten biggest clones take up less than 6%. What was sequenced was peripheral blood. These receptors came from a woman aged 70 to 79 with acute or convalescent COVID-19.

This clone was counted between two and nine times. The chain employs TRBV7-2 and TRBJ1-2, with 11 bases fitting TRBD1. Germline lookup yields CDR1 SGHTA and CDR2 FQGNSA. With 6 bases clipped from V and 4 bases from J, the junction kept 10 bases outside the gene matches. This CDR3 has 16 amino acids. The CDR3 here is CASSLQPGQGGYGYTF. CDR3 nucleotide sequence: TGTGCCAGCAGTTTGCAACCGGGACAGGGGGGCTATGGCTACACCTTC.

This chain uses TRBV29-1 with TRBJ1-3; 7 bases line up with TRBD1. Germline-derived CDR1 and CDR2 are SQVTM and ANQGSEA. There are 13 residues in the CDR3. CDR3 amino acids: CGGTGEGGNTIYF. In nucleotides, the CDR3 is TGCGGCGGAACAGGGGAAGGTGGAAACACCATATATTTT.

The V gene is TRBV2, the J gene TRBJ2-1; D gene unclear. From germline, CDR1 is SNHLY and CDR2 FYNNEI. Trimming took 5 bases from V and 7 from J, leaving 9 bases between them. The CDR3 extends over 12 amino acids. CDR3 residues: CASSPRTNEQFF. Here the CDR3 DNA reads TGTGCCAGCAGTCCCCGTACTAATGAGCAGTTCTTC. Using reference TRBV2 and TRBJ2-1 for the parts outside the CDR3, the full variable domain is EPEVTQTPSHQVTQMGQEVILRCVPISNHLYFYWYRQILGQKVEFLVSFYNNEISEKSEIFDDQFSVERPDGSNFTLKIRSTKLEDSAMYFCASSPRTNEQFFGPGTRLTVL.

This clone appeared a single time. V is TRBV28 and J is TRBJ1-4; D gene unclear. Per the germline V gene, CDR1 is MDHEN and CDR2 is SYDVKM. V lost 3 bases to trimming and J lost 12 bases, with 14 bases between them. The CDR3 totals 13 residues. CDR3: CASSFSATGELFF. CDR3 nucleotides: TGTGCCAGCAGTTTTAGCGCTACCGGAGAACTGTTTTTT.

V is TRBV7-9 and J is TRBJ2-3; D remains unclear. The ends were cut back, 1 base at V and 0 bases at J, with 8 bases in the middle. CDR1 is SEHNR, CDR2 FQNEAQ, per germline (reference sequence). The CDR3 loop spans 15 amino acids. The DNA of the CDR3 is TGTGCCAGCAGCTTAGGGGTAGCTAGCACAGATACGCAGTATTTT. It encodes CASSLGVASTDTQYF.

This rearrangement joins TRBV18 to TRBJ2-5; TRBD1 matches 7 bases. V dropped 2 bases and J dropped 5; count of bases not matched to a gene: 8. CDR3 length: 15 residues. Germline CDR1 and CDR2: KGHSH and LQKENI. The CDR3, as DNA: TGTGCCAGCTCACCATACTCACAGGGGATCGAGACCCAGTACTTC. It encodes CASSPYSQGIETQYF. Together with reference TRBV18 and TRBJ2-5, the CDR3 gives the full variable domain: NAGVMQNPRHLVRRRGQEARLRCSPMKGHSHVYWYRQLPEEGLKFMVYLQKENIIDESGMPKERFSAEFPKEGPSILRIQQVVRGDSAAYFCASSPYSQGIETQYFGPGTRLLVL.

This clone was seen a handful of times. The chain carries TRBV6-6 and TRBJ1-5; 9 positions agree with TRBD1. The CDR3 covers 14 residues. The V gene's germline CDR1 is MNHNY and CDR2 SVGAGI (reference sequence). V was clipped by 6 bases and J by 3 bases; unmatched bases: 3. The CDR3, as DNA: TGTGCCAGCAGCAGGACAGGGGTCAATCAGCCCCAGCATTTT. Protein sequence: CASSRTGVNQPQHF.

V usage is TRBV28 and J usage is TRBJ1-2; 10 bases align to TRBD1. The ends lost 5 bases at V and 3 bases at J; junction bases unmatched: 9. Germline V gene lookup returns CDR1 MDHEN and CDR2 SYDVKM. This CDR3 spans 16 amino acids. CDR3 protein: CASSGDRGNGDYGYTF. The CDR3 DNA sequence: TGTGCCAGCAGTGGGGACAGGGGAAACGGGGACTATGGCTACACCTTC.

The chain couples TRBV4-1 to TRBJ2-5; 12 nucleotides match TRBD2. With V trimmed by 1 base and J by 3 bases, 6 bases remained unmatched. The CDR3 consists of 17 residues. Per the germline V gene, CDR1 is MGHRA and CDR2 is YSYEKL. The CDR3 loop reads CASSQVGLAGGEETQYF. The CDR3, as DNA: TGCGCCAGCAGCCAAGTAGGGCTAGCGGGAGGGGAAGAGACCCAGTACTTC.

This clone has only a few counts. The chain joins TRBV30 to TRBJ1-4, with 7 bases aligning to TRBD1. The CDR3 consists of 15 residues. The germline V gene encodes CDR1 GTSNPN and CDR2 SVGIG (reference sequence). Trimming cost V 2 bases and J 8 bases; bases outside gene matches: 11. In DNA, the CDR3 is TGTGCCTGGAGTTTAGGGGGGACAGTAGGAGAAAAACTGTTTTTT. Protein sequence: CAWSLGGTVGEKLFF.

This clone was picked up a small number of times. This chain uses TRBV18 with TRBJ1-1, with 8 bases fitting TRBD1. The CDR3 has 17 amino acids. Per the germline V gene, CDR1 is KGHSH and CDR2 is LQKENI. V shed 0 bases, J shed 1 base, and the junction held 7 bases outside the gene matches. CDR3 protein: CASSPPTAGGKNTEAFF. CDR3 coding DNA: TGTGCCAGCTCACCACCGACGGCAGGGGGCAAGAACACTGAAGCTTTCTTT.

The rearrangement uses TRBV5-1 and TRBJ2-1; 12 bases agree with TRBD2. This CDR3 region has 16 residues. J gave up 7 bases and V 0 bases, and 5 bases lay outside the gene matches. Germline CDR1 and CDR2: SGHRS and YFSETQ. The CDR3 DNA reads as TGCGCCAGCAGCTTGGCCGGGACTAGCGGGCCTAATGAGCAGTTCTTC. This codes for CASSLAGTSGPNEQFF.

This clone was recorded once. The genes are TRBV3-1 (or the pseudogene TRBV3-2) and TRBJ2-5, with 12 bases that match TRBD2. Trimming cost V 4 bases and J 4 bases; bases outside gene matches: 4. The CDR3 totals 15 residues. CDR1 and CDR2 from the germline V gene are LGHDT and YNNKEL (reference sequence). The CDR3 is CASSPLTSGRETQYF. As DNA, the CDR3 is TGTGCCAGCAGCCCTTTGACTAGCGGGAGAGAGACCCAGTACTTC.

V gene TRBV7-9 combines with J gene TRBJ2-7, with TRBD1 matching 10 bases. Germline CDR1 reads SEHNR; CDR2 reads FQNEAQ (reference sequence). The CDR3 sequence is 19 residues long. V lost 6 bases and J lost 1; bases outside the gene matches: 18. CDR3 sequence: CASRPRGAGDRGQSYEQYF. CDR3 nucleotide sequence: TGTGCCAGCAGACCCCGGGGGGCGGGGGACAGGGGCCAGTCCTACGAGCAGTACTTC.

This chain links TRBV28 with TRBJ2-1; D gene unclear. V was clipped by 3 bases and J by 0 bases, with 9 bases between them. CDR3 size: 15 residues. Germline V lookup: CDR1 MDHEN, CDR2 SYDVKM. The CDR3 sequence: CASSFPGSSYNEQFF. CDR3 DNA: TGTGCCAGCAGTTTTCCCGGTAGCTCCTACAATGAGCAGTTCTTC. Drawing the rest from reference TRBV28 and TRBJ2-1, the complete variable domain is DVKVTQSSRYLVKRTGEKVFLECVQDMDHENMFWYRQDPGLGLRLIYFSYDVKMKEKGDIPEGYSVSREKKERFSLILESASTNQTSMYLCASSFPGSSYNEQFFGPGTRLTVL.

The chain recombines TRBV2 with TRBJ2-7, with D perhaps matching TRBD2 (6 bases). Deletions cut 4 bases from V and 1 base from J, with 11 bases between. In germline, CDR1 is SNHLY, CDR2 FYNNEI. The CDR3 runs 14 residues. The CDR3 sequence: CASSVEGGSYEQYF. CDR3 bases: TGTGCCAGCAGTGTGGAGGGTGGTTCCTACGAGCAGTACTTC.

The chain joins TRBV5-4 to TRBJ2-3, with no clear D. Per the germline V gene, CDR1 is SGHNT and CDR2 is YYREEE (reference sequence). With 4 bases removed from V and 8 bases from J, the gap between germline ends came to 8 bases. The CDR3 is 11 residues long. The CDR3 is CASSLGVTQYF. CDR3 DNA: TGTGCCAGCAGCCTAGGCGTTACGCAGTATTTT.

V and J are TRBV5-6 and TRBJ2-6; D possibly corresponds to TRBD1 (5 bases). CDR1 is SGHDT, CDR2 YYEEEE, per germline. The V and J ends lost 0 bases and 3 bases respectively, with 13 bases between them. The CDR3 length is 17 residues. The CDR3 DNA reads as TGTGCCAGCAGCTTGGACGTCAGGGAAGTTGGGGCCAACGTCCTGACTTTC. Protein: CASSLDVREVGANVLTF.

This chain joins TRBV6-6 and TRBJ2-1; D unresolved. V lost 8 bases and J lost 5, with 13 bases in between. Germline V gene lookup returns CDR1 MNHNY and CDR2 SVGAGI (reference sequence). The CDR3 loop spans 13 amino acids. CDR3 sequence: CASQSVWHNEQFF. The CDR3 DNA reads as TGTGCCAGCCAATCCGTTTGGCACAATGAGCAGTTCTTC.

The J gene is TRBJ2-3, the V gene TRBV3-1 (or the pseudogene TRBV3-2); tentative D call: TRBD1 (6 bases). The germline gives CDR1 LGHDT, CDR2 YNNKEL (reference sequence). Trimming removed 6 bases from V and 2 bases from J, with 12 bases in between. There are 14 residues in the CDR3. The CDR3 nucleotides read TGTGCCAGCAGTAACAGGGCTGTCACAGATACGCAGTATTTT. Amino acid sequence: CASSNRAVTDTQYF.